The 9 T cell receptor beta chains in this list originate from one sample, sequenced in a study of blood T cell repertoires in COVID-19. The assay was immunoSEQ multiplex PCR, and TCRdb's table has in-frame clones only and misses some. This sample carries around 100,000 clones, under 85% of them seen once, and the ten largest clones take about 24%. What was sequenced was peripheral blood. The source is a human donor in a cohort sampled during active COVID-19.

The rearrangement joins TRBV28 to TRBJ2-7; TRBD1 matches at 9 bases. CDR1 is MDHEN and CDR2 is SYDVKM in the germline V gene. CDR3 length equals 14 residues. Trimming took 4 bases from V and 5 from J; bases not matched to a gene: 6. CDR3 region: CASSWGQGLNEQYF. The CDR3 region has the DNA TGTGCCAGCAGTTGGGGACAGGGATTAAACGAGCAGTACTTC.

The chain recombines TRBV5-4 with TRBJ2-7; D ambiguous. V lost 0 bases and J 6 bases, leaving 10 bases between the germline ends. From germline, CDR1 is SGHNT and CDR2 YYREEE (reference sequence). This CDR3 is built from 13 residues. CDR3 residues: CASSLVHYGEQYF. DNA of the CDR3: TGTGCCAGCAGCTTGGTACATTATGGCGAGCAGTACTTC.

The V gene is TRBV5-5, the J gene TRBJ2-2, with D tentatively TRBD1 (6 bases). This CDR3 spans 15 amino acids. Trimming stripped 4 bases from V and 2 bases from J, with 12 bases between. Germline values: CDR1 SGHKS, CDR2 YYEKEE (reference sequence). CDR3 region: CASSAGQTNTGELFF. In DNA form, the CDR3 reads TGTGCCAGCAGCGCTGGACAGACTAACACCGGGGAGCTGTTTTTT.

CDR3 region: CASSQGSAGRAFF. As DNA, the CDR3 is TGCGCCAGCAGCCAAGGAAGTGCAGGGCGAGCTTTCTTT. The V and J genes are TRBV4-1 and TRBJ1-1; possible D gene TRBD1, 5 bases. The V gene lost 1 base and the J gene lost 10 bases, with 13 bases spanning the gap. CDR1 and CDR2 from the germline V gene are MGHRA and YSYEKL. The CDR3 spans 13 residues.

The rearrangement joins TRBV10-2 to TRBJ2-6; weak D call: TRBD2 (6 bases). CDR1 and CDR2 (germline): WSHSY, SAAADI. CDR3 length: 21 amino acids. With 3 bases removed from V and 4 bases from J, the gap between germline ends came to 28 bases. The CDR3 DNA reads TGCGCCAGCAGTGACGTTCGCGGGGTGGCTGTCACTTCTACGGGGGCCAACGTCCTGACTTTC. Translating it yields CASSDVRGVAVTSTGANVLTF.

J is TRBJ2-1 and V is TRBV4-1, with 13 positions matching TRBD2. The CDR3 extends over 16 amino acids. V shed 4 bases and J 0 bases; nucleotides not matched to a gene: 0. The germline CDR1 and CDR2 sequences are MGHRA and YSYEKL. This CDR3 reads CASSRTSGSSYNEQFF. Here the CDR3 DNA reads TGCGCCAGCAGCCGGACTAGCGGGAGCTCCTACAATGAGCAGTTCTTC.

The chain uses TRBV19 and TRBJ2-7; 8 bases line up with TRBD1. The V gene's germline CDR1 is LNHDA and CDR2 SQIVND (reference sequence). CDR3 length: 14 residues. V was clipped by 6 bases and J by 4 bases; unmatched bases: 8. The CDR3 DNA reads as TGTGCCAGTAGCCCCGGGGACAGGACGTACGAGCAGTACTTC. Its translation: CASSPGDRTYEQYF.

The chain recombines TRBV28 with TRBJ2-5; 9 positions match TRBD2. V shed 2 bases and J 5 bases; nucleotides not matched to a gene: 9. The germline gives CDR1 MDHEN, CDR2 SYDVKM. The CDR3 runs 16 residues. The CDR3 loop reads CASSLGLAFQRETQYF. For the CDR3, the DNA is TGTGCCAGCAGTTTAGGACTAGCGTTCCAACGGGAGACCCAGTACTTC.

The chain couples TRBV6-5 to TRBJ2-5; 10 nucleotides match TRBD2. Losses at the gene ends were 8 bases for V and 0 bases for J; bases not matched to a gene: 6. The length of the CDR3 is 15 residues. Germline V gene sequence: CDR1 MNHEY, CDR2 SVGAGI. The CDR3 loop is CASQSLAGDQETQYF. CDR3 DNA: TGTGCCAGCCAAAGCCTAGCGGGAGACCAAGAGACCCAGTACTTC.